These 32 T cell receptor beta chains were sequenced from one sample in a study of cytomegalovirus exposure and HLA in healthy donors. The PCR used 60 Vbeta and 13 Jbeta primers. Repertoires were generated with immunoSEQ multiplex PCR, while TCRdb's copy carries only in-frame clones and drops some. Recorded for this sample: about 48,000 clones. The sample comprised PBMCs. All receptors derive from a male donor in good health and CMV-seropositive.

The CDR3 reads CASSRGQTKTYEQYF. Written as DNA, the CDR3 is TGTGCCAGCAGCCGGGGACAGACCAAAACCTACGAGCAGTACTTC. The J gene is TRBJ2-7, the V gene TRBV5-6, with 7 nucleotides matching TRBD1. The CDR3 covers 15 residues. In germline, CDR1 is SGHDT, CDR2 YYEEEE. The junction had 9 bases not matched to a gene; V was cut back by 4 bases and J by 2 bases.

This rearrangement joins TRBV5-1 to TRBJ2-2; 8 bases fit TRBD1. The CDR3 covers 18 residues. Germline lookup yields CDR1 SGHRS and CDR2 YFSETQ. Trimming at V came to 4 bases and at J to 3 bases, leaving 14 bases not matched to a gene. CDR3 region: CASSPGVGDRSYTGELFF. As DNA, the CDR3 is TGCGCCAGCAGCCCCGGGGTGGGGGACAGGTCCTACACCGGGGAGCTGTTTTTT.

The chain has TRBV4-1 and TRBJ1-6; weak D call: TRBD1 (5 bases). Germline V lookup: CDR1 MGHRA, CDR2 YSYEKL. The V gene lost 4 bases and the J gene lost 0 bases, with 10 bases spanning the gap. This CDR3 has 16 amino acids. CDR3 coding DNA: TGCGCCAGCAGCCCGAGGAGGGGCTCCTATAATTCACCCCTCCACTTT. This sequence encodes CASSPRRGSYNSPLHF.

The DNA of the CDR3 is TGTGCCAGCTCACCGAGGTTCACGGATACGCAGTATTTT. Amino acid sequence: CASSPRFTDTQYF. This chain links TRBV18 with TRBJ2-3; D gene ambiguous. The CDR3 spans 13 residues. The V gene's germline CDR1 is KGHSH and CDR2 LQKENI. With 3 bases removed from V and 6 bases from J, the gap between germline ends came to 10 bases.

This chain links TRBV9 with TRBJ2-1; 13 bases line up with TRBD2. Germline assignment: CDR1 SGDLS and CDR2 YYNGEE. V lost 7 bases, J lost 4 bases, and 2 bases stayed unmatched. The CDR3 extends over 14 amino acids. The chain's CDR3 is CASGTSGEYNEQFF. The CDR3 bases are TGTGCCAGCGGGACTAGCGGGGAGTACAATGAGCAGTTCTTC.

This chain connects TRBV9 to TRBJ2-5, with 9 positions matching TRBD1. The CDR3 spans 15 residues. CDR1 and CDR2 (germline): SGDLS, YYNGEE. J gave up 5 bases and V 3 bases, and 8 bases lay outside the gene matches. The CDR3 is CASSAWDRALETQYF. In DNA form, the CDR3 reads TGTGCCAGCAGCGCATGGGACAGGGCTTTGGAGACCCAGTACTTC.

This chain joins TRBV5-1 and TRBJ2-1; D call uncertain. Deletions cut 2 bases from V and 9 bases from J, with 6 bases between. The CDR3 covers 11 residues. Germline CDR1 reads SGHRS; CDR2 reads YFSETQ. The CDR3, as DNA: TGCGCCAGCAGCTTTAGCAGTGAGCAGTTCTTC. Encoded protein: CASSFSSEQFF. Full variable domain (outside the CDR3, taken from reference TRBV5-1 and TRBJ2-1): KAGVTQTPRYLIKTRGQQVTLSCSPISGHRSVSWYQQTPGQGLQFLFEYFSETQRNKGNFPGRFSGRQFSNSRSEMNVSTLELGDSALYLCASSFSSEQFFGPGTRLTVL.

The chain joins TRBV6-1 to TRBJ1-1, with 8 bases aligning to TRBD1. The V gene end was trimmed by 6 bases and the J gene end by 6 bases; junction bases not matched to a gene: 9. The germline V gene encodes CDR1 MNHNS and CDR2 SASEGT. The CDR3 contains 14 residues. CDR3 coding DNA: TGTGCCAGCAGCCCCAGGGGGCTCAAGGCTGAAGCTTTCTTT. Its translation is CASSPRGLKAEAFF.

V gene TRBV6-4 combines with J gene TRBJ2-2, with 8 bases fitting TRBD2. CDR3 size: 20 residues. Germline V gene sequence: CDR1 MRHNA, CDR2 SNTAGT. V shed 5 bases, J shed 0 bases, and the junction held 17 bases outside the gene matches. The DNA for the CDR3 is TGTGCCAGCAGTCAAACTGCAGGTCGAGGCGGGGGGCCGAACACCGGGGAGCTGTTTTTT. As protein: CASSQTAGRGGGPNTGELFF.

V is TRBV19 and J is TRBJ2-5; a weak D match, TRBD2 (6 bases). Per the germline V gene, CDR1 is LNHDA and CDR2 is SQIVND (reference sequence). The length of the CDR3 is 14 residues. With 4 bases removed from V and 5 bases from J, the gap between germline ends came to 14 bases. The CDR3 protein is CASSRWDSEETQYF. The CDR3 DNA follows: TGTGCCAGTAGTAGGTGGGACTCCGAGGAGACCCAGTACTTC.

V gene TRBV7-8 combines with J gene TRBJ1-3; 12 bases map to TRBD1. After removal of 7 bases from V and 8 bases from J, the junction contained 6 bases not matched to a gene. The CDR3 is 14 residues long. Germline CDR1 is SGHVS and CDR2 is FQNEAQ. CDR3 DNA: TGTGCCAGCAAGGGACAGGGGGCGGGTGACACCATATATTTT. Residues: CASKGQGAGDTIYF.

J is TRBJ2-3 and V is TRBV2; perhaps TRBD2 as D (6 bases). Germline lookup yields CDR1 SNHLY and CDR2 FYNNEI. Trimming pared 8 bases from V and 5 bases from J, leaving 11 bases between. The CDR3 loop spans 12 amino acids. This chain's CDR3 is CASGVGGDTQYF. CDR3 bases: TGTGCCAGCGGGGTGGGGGGAGATACGCAGTATTTT. Full variable domain (rest looked up from reference TRBV2 and TRBJ2-3): EPEVTQTPSHQVTQMGQEVILRCVPISNHLYFYWYRQILGQKVEFLVSFYNNEISEKSEIFDDQFSVERPDGSNFTLKIRSTKLEDSAMYFCASGVGGDTQYFGPGTRLTVL.

This chain uses TRBV14 with TRBJ1-1; 9 nucleotides agree with TRBD1. The V gene end was trimmed by 1 base and the J gene end by 1 base; junction bases not matched to a gene: 16. Germline CDR1 reads SGHDN; CDR2 reads FVKESK. CDR3 length: 20 amino acids. CDR3 sequence (DNA): TGTGCCAGCAGCCAAGGTAATCTAAGGAACAGGGGGCGATGGAACACTGAAGCTTTCTTT. Its translation: CASSQGNLRNRGRWNTEAFF.

V usage is TRBV30 and J usage is TRBJ1-2; D perhaps matches TRBD1 (5 bases). Germline loops: CDR1 GTSNPN, CDR2 SVGIG (reference sequence). CDR3 length equals 13 residues. V was clipped by 2 bases and J by 4 bases, with 11 bases between them. The CDR3 bases are TGTGCCTGGAGTTTGGGGGGGATCTATGGCTACACCTTC. Protein: CAWSLGGIYGYTF. The whole variable domain, filled in from reference TRBV30 and TRBJ1-2, reads SQTIHQWPATLVQPVGSPLSLECTVEGTSNPNLYWYRQAAGRGLQLLFYSVGIGQISSEVPQNLSASRPQDRQFILSSKKLLLSDSGFYLCAWSLGGIYGYTFGSGTRLTVV.

CDR3 region: CASSQAPGQGNHEQYF. The CDR3 bases are TGCGCCAGCAGCCAAGCCCCGGGACAGGGTAACCACGAGCAGTACTTC. J is TRBJ2-7 and V is TRBV4-1; 9 bases line up with TRBD1. CDR3 length equals 16 residues. J was trimmed by 5 bases and V by 1 base; bases with no gene match: 9. Germline CDR1 MGHRA, CDR2 YSYEKL.

V usage is TRBV7-9 and J usage is TRBJ1-1; 7 bases match TRBD1. This CDR3 is 14 amino acids long. The germline CDR1 and CDR2 sequences are SEHNR and FQNEAQ (reference sequence). The V segment lost 5 bases and the J segment 4 bases; nucleotides outside the gene matches: 7. The CDR3: CASSGYRGFTEAFF. The CDR3, as DNA: TGTGCCAGCAGCGGCTACAGGGGTTTCACTGAAGCTTTCTTT. Supplemented by reference TRBV7-9 and TRBJ1-1, the full variable domain reads DTGVSQNPRHKITKRGQNVTFRCDPISEHNRLYWYRQTLGQGPEFLTYFQNEAQLEKSRLLSDRFSAERPKGSFSTLEIQRTEQGDSAMYLCASSGYRGFTEAFFGQGTRLTVV.

The chain carries TRBV19 and TRBJ1-3; TRBD1 matches at 9 bases. V was clipped by 6 bases and J by 4 bases; unmatched bases: 7. Germline loops: CDR1 LNHDA, CDR2 SQIVND (reference sequence). CDR3 length: 15 amino acids. This chain's CDR3 is CASSTTGGIGNTIYF. In nucleotides, the CDR3 is TGTGCCAGTAGCACCACAGGGGGCATAGGAAACACCATATATTTT.

V gene TRBV5-6 combines with J gene TRBJ2-5; 10 bases are shared with TRBD2. Germline-derived CDR1 and CDR2 are SGHDT and YYEEEE. The CDR3 has 18 amino acids. V lost 3 bases, J lost 2 bases, and 13 bases stayed unmatched. The CDR3 DNA sequence: TGTGCCAGCAGCTACCCCCAGCGGGGGGGGGCGACTCAAGAGACCCAGTACTTC. Translating gives CASSYPQRGGATQETQYF.

The DNA of the CDR3 is TGTGCCAGCAGCGGTCCCGGACTAGCGGGGGTTGATACGCAGTATTTT. Encoded protein: CASSGPGLAGVDTQYF. The chain joins TRBV9 to TRBJ2-3; TRBD2 matches 13 bases. V gave up 3 bases and J gave up 6 bases; unmatched junction bases: 7. The germline V gene has CDR1 SGDLS and CDR2 YYNGEE. The CDR3 length is 16 residues.

V and J are TRBV27 and TRBJ2-2, with D perhaps TRBD1 (5 bases). Trimming pared 2 bases from V and 4 bases from J, leaving 14 bases between. Germline V CDR1 and CDR2: MNHEY, SMNVEV (reference sequence). This CDR3 is 16 amino acids long. The CDR3 loop is CASSLIGVLGTGELFF. CDR3 nucleotide sequence: TGTGCCAGCAGTTTAATAGGGGTGCTCGGCACCGGGGAGCTGTTTTTT.

The CDR3: CASSLGTSGGLQETQYF. For the CDR3, the DNA is TGTGCCAGCAGCCTCGGGACTAGCGGGGGGCTCCAAGAGACCCAGTACTTC. This chain connects TRBV9 to TRBJ2-5; 15 bases are shared with TRBD2. The J segment lost 1 base and the V segment lost 4 bases, leaving 5 bases of the junction unmatched. Germline-derived CDR1 and CDR2 are SGDLS and YYNGEE. The CDR3 contains 17 residues.

The rearrangement joins TRBV4-1 to TRBJ1-1; D call uncertain. V lost 1 base to trimming and J lost 1 base, with 7 bases between them. Per the germline V gene, CDR1 is MGHRA and CDR2 is YSYEKL. The CDR3 contains 14 residues. The CDR3 loop is CASSQVRENTEAFF. DNA of the CDR3: TGCGCCAGCAGCCAAGTTCGAGAGAACACTGAAGCTTTCTTT.

This chain uses TRBV29-1 with TRBJ2-7; 9 bases align to TRBD2. Germline assignment: CDR1 SQVTM and CDR2 ANQGSEA. The trim removed 1 base at V and 0 bases at J, leaving 4 bases unmatched. There are 15 residues in the CDR3. The CDR3 DNA reads TGCAGCGTTGAAGCGCGGGGGGGGAGCTCCTACGAGCAGTACTTC. Its translation: CSVEARGGSSYEQYF.

Concerning this clone itself: The sample holds other DNA sequences that translate to the same CDR3. V gene TRBV11-3 combines with J gene TRBJ2-1, with TRBD2 matching over 12 bases. Germline V gene sequence: CDR1 SGHNT, CDR2 YENEEA. The CDR3 is made up of 15 amino acids. Germline trimming cut 4 bases from V and 8 bases from J; bases unmatched to any gene: 6. CDR3 residues: CASSSRLAGVDEQFF. CDR3 in DNA: TGTGCCAGCAGCTCAAGACTAGCGGGGGTGGATGAGCAGTTCTTC. The whole variable domain, filled in from reference TRBV11-3 and TRBJ2-1, reads EAGVVQSPRYKIIEKKQPVAFWCNPISGHNTLYWYLQNLGQGPELLIRYENEEAVDDSQLPKDRFSAERLKGVDSTLKIQPAELGDSAVYLCASSSRLAGVDEQFFGPGTRLTVL.

The chain employs TRBV18 and TRBJ2-7, with a weak D call TRBD1 (6 bases). CDR3 length: 14 residues. Germline V gene sequence: CDR1 KGHSH, CDR2 LQKENI. The ends were cut back, 6 bases at V and 6 bases at J, with 18 bases in the middle. For the CDR3, the DNA is TGTGCCAGCTCCCCGTCGGACAGCGTGGGCGAGCAGTACTTC. Its protein is CASSPSDSVGEQYF.

The chain recombines TRBV15 with TRBJ1-2, with a possible D match to TRBD1 (5 bases). This CDR3 has 14 residues. V shed 6 bases and J shed 6 bases, with 17 bases lying between them. Germline CDR1 LNHNV, CDR2 YYDKDF (reference sequence). DNA for the CDR3: TGTGCCACCAGGGACCCGGGGGAGGGCAATGGCTACACCTTC. It yields the protein CATRDPGEGNGYTF.

The chain recombines TRBV4-3 with TRBJ1-1; 7 positions agree with TRBD1. There are 12 residues in the CDR3. CDR1 is LGHNA and CDR2 is YSLEER in the germline V gene. V lost 2 bases and J lost 7; bases outside the gene matches: 1. CDR3 in amino acids: CASSQTGVEAFF. Written as DNA, the CDR3 is TGCGCCAGCAGCCAAACAGGGGTTGAAGCTTTCTTT.

This sequence joins TRBV4-1 and TRBJ2-2; unclear D gene. CDR3 length: 17 residues. CDR1 is MGHRA, CDR2 YSYEKL, per germline. Trimming took 0 bases from V and 0 from J, leaving 11 bases between them. The CDR3 coding sequence is TGCGCCAGCAGCCAAGATCCGACAAATACGAACACCGGGGAGCTGTTTTTT. As protein: CASSQDPTNTNTGELFF.

V usage is TRBV30 and J usage is TRBJ2-7; D possibly corresponds to TRBD2 (5 bases). Looked up from germline, CDR1 is GTSNPN and CDR2 is SVGIG (reference sequence). This CDR3 is 13 amino acids long. V gave up 0 bases and J gave up 3 bases, with 9 bases separating them. The CDR3 here is CAWSVSGGYEQYF. As DNA, the CDR3 is TGTGCCTGGAGTGTCAGCGGAGGCTACGAGCAGTACTTC.

The gene calls are TRBV10-3 and TRBJ2-7; D gene ambiguous. Trimming took off 4 bases at V and 6 bases at J, with 7 bases between the two ends. The CDR3 runs to 11 residues. Per germline, CDR1 ENHRY and CDR2 SYGVKD. The CDR3 loop reads CAISGALEQYF. CDR3 in DNA: TGTGCCATCAGTGGGGCCCTCGAGCAGTACTTC.

The genes are TRBV6-5 and TRBJ2-7; D possibly corresponds to TRBD2 (6 bases). The CDR3 is made up of 13 amino acids. In germline, CDR1 is MNHEY, CDR2 SVGAGI. V gave up 8 bases and J gave up 2 bases, with 13 bases separating them. The CDR3 sequence is CASCSGVPYEQYF. CDR3 nucleotide sequence: TGTGCCAGCTGCTCGGGGGTTCCCTACGAGCAGTACTTC.

CDR3 sequence: CASSPFRLAPRDTIYF. CDR3 coding DNA: TGTGCCAGTAGTCCATTTCGGCTAGCTCCAAGGGACACCATATATTTT. The chain joins TRBV19 to TRBJ1-3, with D uncertain. Trimming took 5 bases from V and 8 from J, leaving 22 bases between them. In germline, CDR1 is LNHDA, CDR2 SQIVND (reference sequence). CDR3 length: 16 residues.